Below are 32 T cell receptor beta chains sequenced from a single sample in a study of a mutant IDH1 vaccine in newly diagnosed glioma. Time point meaning: baseline, week 1 (first vaccination visit). Indicated treatment: pre-vaccination baseline after standard-of-care therapy. Only in-frame clones appear in the TCRdb table, and some are missing; sequencing was by immunoSEQ multiplex PCR. The sample records roughly 38,000 clones, approximately 92% being singletons. The material sequenced was PBMCs, taken from a glioma patient treated with radiotherapy, temozolomide or both. These receptors were taken from a man between 18 and 29 years old with glioma.

The V call is TRBV5-6, the J call TRBJ1-2, with 8 nucleotides matching TRBD1. J lost 7 bases, V lost 4 bases, and 6 bases had no gene match. Germline V gives CDR1 SGHDT, CDR2 YYEEEE. The CDR3 spans 13 residues. The CDR3, as DNA: TGTGCCAGCAGCGCGGACAGGGCGGGTGGCTACACCTTC. Amino acids: CASSADRAGGYTF.

This clone was seen once. This chain joins TRBV4-1 and TRBJ2-2, with a possible D match to TRBD1 (6 bases). The germline V gene encodes CDR1 MGHRA and CDR2 YSYEKL. This CDR3 region has 16 residues. V lost 1 base and J lost 5, with 14 bases in between. This CDR3 is CASSQVPGVVTGELFF. Written as DNA, the CDR3 is TGCGCCAGCAGCCAAGTTCCAGGGGTAGTTACCGGGGAGCTGTTTTTT.

The V and J genes are TRBV7-2 and TRBJ2-2; no clear D. Germline V lookup: CDR1 SGHTA, CDR2 FQGNSA. The CDR3 contains 13 residues. V gave up 5 bases and J gave up 6 bases, with 10 bases separating them. CDR3 protein: CASSPYVAGELFF. The CDR3 region has the DNA TGTGCCAGCAGCCCCTATGTAGCCGGGGAGCTGTTTTTT.

V is TRBV4-3 and J is TRBJ2-5; the D gene is possibly TRBD1 (6 bases). The germline gives CDR1 LGHNA, CDR2 YSLEER. Trimming stripped 4 bases from V and 5 bases from J, with 17 bases between. CDR3 length: 15 residues. As DNA, the CDR3 is TGCGCCAGCAGCCCCCACGCAGGGGACGTTGAGACCCAGTACTTC. It specifies CASSPHAGDVETQYF.

The rearrangement joins TRBV30 to TRBJ2-1, with D possibly TRBD2 on 6 matching bases. V lost 3 bases and J lost 9, with 15 bases in between. The CDR3 contains 13 residues. Germline V gene lookup returns CDR1 GTSNPN and CDR2 SVGIG (reference sequence). CDR3 region: CAWSKELAGEQFF. The CDR3, as DNA: TGTGCCTGGAGCAAGGAACTAGCCGGTGAGCAGTTCTTC.

The V and J genes are TRBV5-1 and TRBJ1-2, with D possibly TRBD1 on 5 matching bases. The germline V gene encodes CDR1 SGHRS and CDR2 YFSETQ. The V end was cut by 4 bases, the J end by 2 bases, with 12 bases between. The CDR3 is made up of 14 amino acids. The CDR3 spells CASSGTGSNYGYTF. CDR3 DNA sequence: TGCGCCAGCAGCGGCACAGGTTCCAACTATGGCTACACCTTC.

The chain couples TRBV28 to TRBJ1-1; D gene uncertain. The ends were cut back, 6 bases at V and 3 bases at J, with 14 bases in the middle. CDR1 is MDHEN and CDR2 is SYDVKM in the germline V gene. This CDR3 region has 14 residues. The CDR3 region has the DNA TGTGCCAGCAGCCCCGGGCCATACTACACTGAAGCTTTCTTT. Encoded protein: CASSPGPYYTEAFF.

The chain joins TRBV16 to TRBJ1-1, with 7 bases identical to TRBD1. This CDR3 contains 15 residues. J gave up 2 bases and V 4 bases, and 7 bases lay outside the gene matches. CDR1 is KGHSY and CDR2 is FQNENV in the germline V gene. The CDR3 coding sequence is TGTGCCAGCAGCCCCCGGGGAGGGGGCAACACTGAAGCTTTCTTT. Translated: CASSPRGGGNTEAFF.

Relative to its sample, this clone is medium-sized. This sequence joins TRBV6-6 and TRBJ1-5; D unresolved. The CDR3 loop spans 10 amino acids. V shed 8 bases and J shed 2 bases, with 1 base lying between them. Looked up from germline, CDR1 is MNHNY and CDR2 is SVGAGI (reference sequence). The CDR3 DNA sequence: TGTGCCAGCGGCAATCAGCCCCAGCATTTT. This sequence encodes CASGNQPQHF.

Here the CDR3 DNA reads TGTGCCAGCAGTTACTCGACGGGACCGAGTGCGCAGTACTTC. This translates into CASSYSTGPSAQYF. The chain combines TRBV6-5 with TRBJ2-7; the D gene could be TRBD1 or TRBD2 (5 bases each). Germline CDR1 and CDR2: MNHEY and SVGAGI. This CDR3 has 14 residues. V gave up 0 bases and J gave up 9 bases, with 15 bases separating them.

This sequence joins TRBV4-3 and TRBJ2-7; the match to TRBD1 covers 9 bases. Germline-derived CDR1 and CDR2 are LGHNA and YSLEER. The CDR3 contains 17 residues. V trimming: 0 bases; J trimming: 2 bases; junction bases outside the gene matches: 8. For the CDR3, the DNA is TGCGCCAGCAGCCAAGATGTCGATCGACAGGGGGCCTACGAGCAGTACTTC. It encodes CASSQDVDRQGAYEQYF.

The chain links TRBV9 to TRBJ1-5; 10 nucleotides align to TRBD1. The J segment lost 5 bases and the V segment lost 4 bases, leaving 3 bases of the junction unmatched. Germline values: CDR1 SGDLS, CDR2 YYNGEE. This CDR3 spans 14 amino acids. CDR3 residues: CASSSGQGHQPQHF. CDR3 DNA sequence: TGTGCCAGCAGCTCGGGACAGGGGCATCAGCCCCAGCATTTT.

The V and J genes are TRBV9 and TRBJ2-2; D not resolved. The CDR3 sequence is 15 residues long. V was trimmed by 0 bases and J by 5 bases, leaving 11 bases between them. The germline V gene has CDR1 SGDLS and CDR2 YYNGEE. This CDR3 reads CASSVDGVGTGELFF. In DNA, the CDR3 is TGTGCCAGCAGCGTAGACGGAGTAGGGACCGGGGAGCTGTTTTTT. The whole variable domain, remainder taken from reference TRBV9 and TRBJ2-2, is DSGVTQTPKHLITATGQRVTLRCSPRSGDLSVYWYQQSLDQGLQFLIQYYNGEERAKGNILERFSAQQFPDLHSELNLSSLELGDSALYFCASSVDGVGTGELFFGEGSRLTVL.

V is TRBV25-1 and J is TRBJ1-1, with 8 bases matching TRBD1. Germline assignment: CDR1 MGHDK and CDR2 SYGVNS. With V trimmed by 2 bases and J by 1 base, 6 bases remained unmatched. This CDR3 has 16 residues. CDR3 coding DNA: TGTGCCAGCAGTGAAAGCACAGGGGGTTCGAACACTGAAGCTTTCTTT. Its protein product is CASSESTGGSNTEAFF.

CDR3 in amino acids: CASSQTGGRTEAFF. The CDR3, as DNA: TGTGCCAGCAGTCAGACAGGGGGCCGTACTGAAGCTTTCTTT. The chain has TRBV6-5 and TRBJ1-1; TRBD1 aligns across 10 bases. V shed 5 bases and J 5 bases; nucleotides not matched to a gene: 5. The CDR3 extends over 14 amino acids. Germline loops: CDR1 MNHEY, CDR2 SVGAGI.

With respect to this clone: Other DNA sequences from this sample encode an identical CDR3 as well. The genes are TRBV6-6 and TRBJ2-7; tentatively, D is TRBD2 (5 bases). The CDR3 contains 15 residues. Trimming removed 0 bases at V and 0 bases at J, with 9 bases between. The germline gives CDR1 MNHNY, CDR2 SVGAGI (reference sequence). DNA for the CDR3: TGTGCCAGCAGTTACTCGATGGGAGACTCCTACGAGCAGTACTTC. Its translation: CASSYSMGDSYEQYF.

The chain links TRBV19 to TRBJ2-7; the match to TRBD2 covers 10 bases. J was trimmed by 2 bases and V by 5 bases; bases with no gene match: 6. Germline V gene sequence: CDR1 LNHDA, CDR2 SQIVND (reference sequence). The CDR3 length is 15 residues. The CDR3 DNA is TGTGCCAGTAGTCCTCGGACTAGCGGAACCTACGAGCAGTACTTC. This sequence encodes CASSPRTSGTYEQYF.

The gene calls are TRBV4-1 and TRBJ2-2; weak D call: TRBD1 (5 bases). The CDR3 is made up of 16 amino acids. V was shortened by 0 bases and J by 3 bases, with 11 bases between the two germline ends. Looked up from germline, CDR1 is MGHRA and CDR2 is YSYEKL. DNA of the CDR3: TGCGCCAGCAGCCAAGATATCAGGGTCCACACCGGGGAGCTGTTTTTT. Its protein product is CASSQDIRVHTGELFF.

The chain recombines TRBV29-1 with TRBJ2-3; D unresolved. Germline V lookup: CDR1 SQVTM, CDR2 ANQGSEA. The V and J ends lost 3 bases and 1 base respectively, with 14 bases between them. The CDR3 extends over 15 amino acids. The CDR3 loop reads CSVDQVGVGTDTQYF. The CDR3 nucleotides are TGCAGCGTTGATCAGGTCGGCGTGGGCACAGATACGCAGTATTTT.

V is TRBV5-1 and J is TRBJ2-2; the match to TRBD2 covers 13 bases. This CDR3 contains 18 residues. From germline, CDR1 is SGHRS and CDR2 YFSETQ. J was trimmed by 6 bases and V by 3 bases; bases with no gene match: 11. CDR3 loop: CASSSTGLAGDGAGELFF. CDR3 DNA: TGCGCCAGCAGCTCGACCGGACTAGCGGGAGACGGTGCCGGGGAGCTGTTTTTT.

J is TRBJ2-1 and V is TRBV9; 7 nucleotides agree with TRBD2. Germline V gene data show CDR1 as SGDLS and CDR2 as YYNGEE. The V and J ends lost 4 bases and 4 bases, in that order; junction bases with no gene match: 8. This CDR3 region has 15 residues. The CDR3 protein is CASSPGLDSYNEQFF. The CDR3, as DNA: TGTGCCAGCAGCCCAGGACTAGACTCATACAATGAGCAGTTCTTC.

The J gene is TRBJ1-2, the V gene TRBV4-3; TRBD1 matches at 7 bases. This CDR3 has 14 residues. CDR1 is LGHNA, CDR2 YSLEER, per germline. V shed 0 bases and J 7 bases; nucleotides not matched to a gene: 5. Here the CDR3 reads CASSQDFRGPGYTF. In DNA, the CDR3 is TGCGCCAGCAGCCAAGACTTTAGGGGGCCTGGCTACACCTTC.

This sequence joins TRBV2 and TRBJ2-7; 8 bases are shared with TRBD1. This CDR3 contains 12 residues. Trimming removed 4 bases from V and 5 bases from J; junction bases left unmatched: 1. Germline-derived CDR1 and CDR2 are SNHLY and FYNNEI. The CDR3: CASSGDRHEQYF. In DNA form, the CDR3 reads TGTGCCAGCAGTGGGGACAGGCACGAGCAGTACTTC.

The chain combines TRBV4-1 with TRBJ2-7, with 10 positions matching TRBD2. Germline CDR1 and CDR2: MGHRA and YSYEKL. V lost 0 bases, J lost 3 bases, and 2 bases stayed unmatched. There are 15 residues in the CDR3. The CDR3 sequence is CASSQESSGGYEQYF. The CDR3 nucleotides read TGCGCCAGCAGCCAAGAATCTAGCGGGGGCTACGAGCAGTACTTC.

This clone has only one observation. The V call is TRBV6-6, the J call TRBJ2-7; D gene uncertain. CDR1 is MNHNY and CDR2 is SVGAGI in the germline V gene (reference sequence). The CDR3 sequence is 13 residues long. Trimming cost V 3 bases and J 0 bases, with 6 bases left between them. CDR3 nucleotide sequence: TGTGCCAGCAGTTATGGGAACTCCTACGAGCAGTACTTC. Its protein is CASSYGNSYEQYF.

The CDR3 spells CSVVLLDYSGEQYF. DNA for the CDR3: TGCAGCGTTGTGCTACTGGACTATTCGGGCGAGCAGTACTTC. The chain combines TRBV29-1 with TRBJ2-7, with D tentatively TRBD2 (6 bases). Trimming removed 4 bases at V and 6 bases at J, with 19 bases between. CDR3 size: 14 residues. Germline-derived CDR1 and CDR2 are SQVTM and ANQGSEA.

V gene TRBV10-3 combines with J gene TRBJ1-1, with D possibly being TRBD1 (5 bases). The germline CDR1 and CDR2 sequences are ENHRY and SYGVKD. The CDR3 contains 14 residues. The V end was cut by 3 bases, the J end by 8 bases, with 16 bases between. The CDR3 coding sequence is TGTGCCATCAGTGAAAATGTGGGGCGGCGGGAAGCTTTCTTT. It codes for CAISENVGRREAFF.

Regarding this clone: One end of the junction varies from germline; a read error may be responsible. V and J are TRBV6-6 and TRBJ1-5; D remains unclear. The CDR3 spans 15 residues. Germline loops: CDR1 MNHNY, CDR2 SVGAGI (reference sequence). The CDR3 coding sequence is TGTGCCAGCAGTACGCCGAGGACCCGCCGTCAGACCCAGCATTTT. Amino acids: CASSTPRTRRQTQHF.

The chain joins TRBV9 to TRBJ2-5; no reliable D call. The CDR3 loop spans 14 amino acids. In germline, CDR1 is SGDLS, CDR2 YYNGEE. With 6 bases removed from V and 1 base from J, the gap between germline ends came to 13 bases. This chain's CDR3 is CASTPGTGQETQYF. For the CDR3, the DNA is TGTGCCAGCACCCCCGGAACTGGCCAAGAGACCCAGTACTTC.

V and J are TRBV7-9 and TRBJ2-1; D ambiguous. This CDR3 is built from 12 residues. Trimming took 1 base from V and 7 from J, leaving 5 bases between them. Germline-derived CDR1 and CDR2 are SEHNR and FQNEAQ (reference sequence). The CDR3 spells CASSLVGNEQFF. The CDR3 nucleotides are TGTGCCAGCAGCTTAGTGGGTAATGAGCAGTTCTTC.

This chain joins TRBV7-2 and TRBJ2-1; 7 bases are shared with TRBD2. CDR1 is SGHTA and CDR2 is FQGNSA in the germline V gene. The length of the CDR3 is 14 residues. The V gene end was trimmed by 3 bases and the J gene end by 6 bases; junction bases not matched to a gene: 5. CDR3 sequence (DNA): TGTGCCAGCAGCTTGGGGGGGACTATCAATGAGCAGTTCTTC. Translation: CASSLGGTINEQFF.

The rearrangement uses TRBV7-2 and TRBJ1-1, with D tentatively TRBD1 (6 bases). Germline V gives CDR1 SGHTA, CDR2 FQGNSA. The CDR3 runs to 16 residues. The V end lost 6 bases, the J end lost 7 bases, and 24 bases lay between the germline ends. CDR3 region: CASSPPATGRALEAFF. The CDR3, as DNA: TGTGCCAGCAGTCCCCCAGCTACAGGGAGGGCACTTGAAGCTTTCTTT.